The following is a T cell receptor (beta chain) sequence with its context. The target antigen is unknown. This entry belongs to a study of Ad26.COV2.S vaccination and SARS-CoV-2 variants. Overall study results and limits: Reportedly, after vaccination the spike-specific CD8+ and CD4+ T cell responses displayed substantial breadth.

Losses at the gene ends were 4 bases for V and 2 bases for J; bases not matched to a gene: 9. There are 16 residues in the CDR3. Germline CDR1 SGHRS, CDR2 YFSETQ. This sample's treatment: about 20 received Ad26.COV2.S at low or high dose, single or two shots; several received placebo; per-sample allocation not given. Specimen acquisition occurred on day 63 following the initial vaccine or placebo injection. The donor's status was that of an adult aged 18-55 years in Boston. Sequencing used immunoSEQ multiplex PCR; TCRdb keeps in-frame clones, though not all of them. The data hold about 390,000 clones, with roughly 90% observed a single time.

This receptor was identified in a person aged 18-60 years who received the Ad26.COV2.S COVID-19 vaccine or a placebo. Sequencing was performed on peripheral blood, taken in a trial of Ad26.COV2.S vaccine versus placebo. This sequence joins TRBV5-1 and TRBJ1-5; 7 positions match TRBD1. CDR3 coding DNA: TGCGCCAGCAGCCCTGGGCATACAGGGGGCAATCAGCCCCAGCATTTT. The encoded protein is CASSPGHTGGNQPQHF.